This is a list of T cell receptor beta chains from one sample in a study of T-cell memory formation after mild COVID-19. TCRdb reprocessed the 5' RACE reads via MiXCR and lists one record per CDR3 protein. Seen here are over 300,000 distinct CDR3 sequences, 20% to 25% observed once, and the top ten hold roughly a fifth. The sequenced sample was PBMCs or a T cell subset sorted from them (not recorded which). The receptor set was obtained from a man younger than 35 who had mild COVID-19 (a few samples of this study predate the infection). Cell type and time point are not known. The CDR3 runs from the conserved cysteine through the conserved F or W. The D gene is left open where the match is weak. A clone size is listed for some rows: how often the clone was seen (once, few, many), or a class if it is expanded.

j_call: TRBJ2-5
v_call: TRBV29-1
d_call: NA
clone_size: few
cdr3_aa: CSGKKWWDQETQYF
cdr3_nt: TGCAGCGGAAAGAAATGGTGGGATCAGGAGACCCAGTACTTC

j_call: TRBJ2-3
v_call: TRBV2
d_call: NA
clone_size: NA
cdr3_aa: CAIPRGVRTDTQYF
cdr3_nt: TGTGCCATTCCTAGAGGGGTACGCACAGATACGCAGTATTTT

j_call: TRBJ2-1
v_call: TRBV6-5
d_call: TRBD1
clone_size: many
cdr3_aa: CASSRSPGQGYNEQFF
cdr3_nt: TGTGCCAGCAGTCGGAGTCCGGGACAGGGGTACAATGAGCAGTTCTTC

j_call: TRBJ1-1
v_call: TRBV9
d_call: NA
clone_size: few
cdr3_aa: CASSPQTGFGTEAFF
cdr3_nt: TGTGCCAGCAGCCCCCAAACGGGATTCGGCACTGAAGCTTTCTTT

j_call: TRBJ2-6
v_call: TRBV10-3
d_call: TRBD1
clone_size: NA
cdr3_aa: CAISRPTGGSSGANVLTF
cdr3_nt: TGTGCCATCAGTAGACCGACAGGGGGTAGCTCTGGGGCCAACGTCCTGACTTTC

j_call: TRBJ2-2
v_call: TRBV11-2
d_call: TRBD1
clone_size: once
cdr3_aa: CASSLGQGLSTGELFF
cdr3_nt: TGTGCCAGCAGCCTCGGACAGGGACTGAGTACCGGGGAGCTGTTTTTT

j_call: TRBJ2-1
v_call: TRBV7-3
d_call: NA
clone_size: few
cdr3_aa: CASSVWGASGNEQFF
cdr3_nt: TGTGCCAGCAGCGTCTGGGGGGCCTCAGGTAATGAGCAGTTCTTC

j_call: TRBJ2-5
v_call: TRBV7-8
d_call: NA
clone_size: NA
cdr3_aa: CASSLTGTTRYTQTQYF
cdr3_nt: TGTGCCAGCAGCTTAACCGGGACGACCCGTTATACGCAGACCCAGTACTTC

j_call: TRBJ2-7
v_call: TRBV12-3/TRBV12-4
d_call: NA
clone_size: few
cdr3_aa: CASSRNRVEQYF
cdr3_nt: TGTGCCAGCAGTCGAAACAGGGTCGAGCAGTACTTC

j_call: TRBJ2-5
v_call: TRBV20-1
d_call: TRBD1
clone_size: many
cdr3_aa: CSAPSPGTGETQYF
cdr3_nt: TGCAGTGCACCAAGCCCAGGGACAGGGGAGACCCAGTACTTC

j_call: TRBJ2-7
v_call: TRBV18
d_call: NA
clone_size: few
cdr3_aa: CASVADIPLPEQYF
cdr3_nt: TGTGCCAGCGTAGCGGACATACCCCTCCCCGAGCAGTACTTC

j_call: TRBJ2-1
v_call: TRBV5-1
d_call: NA
clone_size: NA
cdr3_aa: CASSLVWERTEQFF
cdr3_nt: TGCGCCAGCAGCTTGGTCTGGGAGCGGACTGAGCAGTTCTTC

j_call: TRBJ2-4
v_call: TRBV5-4
d_call: TRBD1
clone_size: NA
cdr3_aa: CASSLTGERIQYF
cdr3_nt: TGTGCCAGCAGCTTAACAGGGGAACGCATTCAGTACTTC

j_call: TRBJ1-1
v_call: TRBV7-9
d_call: NA
clone_size: NA
cdr3_aa: CASTRPAKEAFF
cdr3_nt: TGTGCCAGTACCCGGCCAGCCAAAGAAGCTTTCTTT

j_call: TRBJ1-2
v_call: TRBV6-2/TRBV6-3
d_call: NA
clone_size: few
cdr3_aa: CASSYSRDKGYTF
cdr3_nt: TGTGCCAGCAGTTACTCCCGGGACAAGGGCTACACCTTC

j_call: TRBJ1-2
v_call: TRBV7-2
d_call: NA
clone_size: NA
cdr3_aa: CASSLGRASYGYTF
cdr3_nt: TGTGCCAGCAGCTTAGGCAGGGCTAGCTATGGCTACACCTTC

j_call: TRBJ1-4
v_call: TRBV25-1
d_call: NA
clone_size: few
cdr3_aa: CASSGGTRNEKLFF
cdr3_nt: TGTGCCAGCAGTGGGGGGACACGTAATGAAAAACTGTTTTTT

j_call: TRBJ2-7
v_call: TRBV12-3/TRBV12-4
d_call: NA
clone_size: few
cdr3_aa: CASSLVRVKAYEQYF
cdr3_nt: TGTGCCAGCAGTTTAGTGCGGGTAAAAGCCTACGAGCAGTACTTC

j_call: TRBJ1-5
v_call: TRBV7-2
d_call: TRBD1
clone_size: NA
cdr3_aa: CASSWDRNQPQHF
cdr3_nt: TGTGCCAGCAGTTGGGACAGGAATCAGCCCCAGCATTTT

j_call: TRBJ1-3
v_call: TRBV11-2
d_call: NA
clone_size: NA
cdr3_aa: CASSLDSLVYF
cdr3_nt: TGTGCCAGCAGCTTAGATTCGCTGGTATATTTT

j_call: TRBJ1-2
v_call: TRBV7-9
d_call: NA
clone_size: NA
cdr3_aa: CASSSAGAQGYTF
cdr3_nt: TGTGCCAGCAGCTCCGCGGGGGCGCAAGGCTACACCTTC

j_call: TRBJ2-3
v_call: TRBV29-1
d_call: NA
clone_size: few
cdr3_aa: CSVGSVRDTQYF
cdr3_nt: TGCAGCGTCGGATCTGTCAGAGATACGCAGTATTTT

j_call: TRBJ2-2
v_call: TRBV19
d_call: NA
clone_size: NA
cdr3_aa: CASSLGWGNTGELFF
cdr3_nt: TGTGCCAGTAGTTTGGGATGGGGGAACACCGGGGAGCTGTTTTTT

j_call: TRBJ1-2
v_call: TRBV5-1
d_call: TRBD1
clone_size: few
cdr3_aa: CASSQGQLPFFYGYTF
cdr3_nt: TGCGCCAGCAGCCAGGGACAGCTCCCGTTTTTCTATGGCTACACCTTC

j_call: TRBJ2-7
v_call: TRBV18
d_call: NA
clone_size: NA
cdr3_aa: CASSPPGISGGSYEQYF
cdr3_nt: TGTGCCAGCTCACCACCGGGTATTAGCGGCGGCTCCTACGAGCAGTACTTC

j_call: TRBJ1-2
v_call: TRBV9
d_call: TRBD1
clone_size: NA
cdr3_aa: CASSRDSSNYGYTF
cdr3_nt: TGTGCCAGCAGTAGGGACAGCTCTAACTATGGCTACACCTTC

j_call: TRBJ2-3
v_call: TRBV11-2
d_call: NA
clone_size: few
cdr3_aa: CASSPAVDTQYF
cdr3_nt: TGTGCCAGCAGCCCGGCAGTGGATACGCAGTATTTT

j_call: TRBJ2-2
v_call: TRBV11-2
d_call: TRBD2
clone_size: few
cdr3_aa: CASRGLAGNTGELFF
cdr3_nt: TGTGCCAGCAGAGGGCTAGCGGGGAACACCGGGGAGCTGTTTTTT

j_call: TRBJ2-1
v_call: TRBV3-1
d_call: NA
clone_size: NA
cdr3_aa: CASSHKSGLRPREQFF
cdr3_nt: TGTGCCAGCAGCCATAAGAGTGGACTCCGACCCAGGGAGCAGTTCTTC

j_call: TRBJ2-3
v_call: TRBV7-9
d_call: TRBD2
clone_size: few
cdr3_aa: CASSLGLGPPGTSGATDTQYF
cdr3_nt: TGTGCCAGCAGCTTAGGTCTCGGCCCGCCCGGGACTAGCGGGGCGACAGATACGCAGTATTTT

j_call: TRBJ1-2
v_call: TRBV7-2
d_call: NA
clone_size: few
cdr3_aa: CASSLAPAYGYTF
cdr3_nt: TGTGCCAGCAGCTTAGCGCCGGCTTATGGCTACACCTTC

j_call: TRBJ2-2
v_call: TRBV3-1
d_call: TRBD2
clone_size: NA
cdr3_aa: CASSQALPASGGPNTGELFF
cdr3_nt: TGTGCCAGCAGCCAAGCCCTTCCGGCTAGCGGGGGCCCTAACACCGGGGAGCTGTTTTTT

j_call: TRBJ2-3
v_call: TRBV4-2
d_call: TRBD2
clone_size: NA
cdr3_aa: CASSQEPAGEPDTQYF
cdr3_nt: TGTGCCAGCAGCCAAGAGCCAGCGGGGGAGCCCGATACGCAGTATTTT

j_call: TRBJ2-3
v_call: TRBV5-6
d_call: TRBD2
clone_size: medium-sized
cdr3_aa: CASSLYKRGLTDTQYF
cdr3_nt: TGTGCCAGCAGCTTGTATAAGCGGGGACTCACAGATACGCAGTATTTT

j_call: TRBJ2-2
v_call: TRBV5-1
d_call: NA
clone_size: many
cdr3_aa: CASSGNLNTGELFF
cdr3_nt: TGCGCCAGCAGCGGAAATTTGAACACCGGGGAGCTGTTTTTT

j_call: TRBJ1-3
v_call: TRBV20-1
d_call: NA
clone_size: NA
cdr3_aa: CSARGPGAGNTIYF
cdr3_nt: TGCAGTGCTAGAGGACCAGGGGCTGGAAACACCATATATTTT

j_call: TRBJ1-2
v_call: TRBV5-1
d_call: TRBD1
clone_size: NA
cdr3_aa: CASSDRVDGYTF
cdr3_nt: TGCGCCAGCTCTGACAGGGTCGATGGCTACACCTTC

j_call: TRBJ2-1
v_call: TRBV12-3/TRBV12-4
d_call: NA
clone_size: NA
cdr3_aa: CASRTDRHNEQFF
cdr3_nt: TGTGCCAGCAGGACGGACAGACACAATGAGCAGTTCTTC

j_call: TRBJ2-7
v_call: TRBV5-4
d_call: TRBD2
clone_size: many
cdr3_aa: CASSAAGGLSYEQYF
cdr3_nt: TGTGCCAGCAGCGCAGCGGGGGGTCTCTCCTACGAGCAGTACTTC

j_call: TRBJ2-7
v_call: TRBV12-3/TRBV12-4
d_call: TRBD2
clone_size: few
cdr3_aa: CASSTGPGLAGFYEQYF
cdr3_nt: TGTGCCAGCAGTACGGGGCCGGGACTAGCGGGGTTCTACGAGCAGTACTTC

j_call: TRBJ1-2
v_call: TRBV5-1
d_call: NA
clone_size: few
cdr3_aa: CASSSRDTFYGYTF
cdr3_nt: TGCGCCAGCAGCTCCCGGGACACCTTCTATGGCTACACCTTC

j_call: TRBJ2-5
v_call: TRBV5-6
d_call: NA
clone_size: NA
cdr3_aa: CASSFGGPSQETQYF
cdr3_nt: TGTGCCAGCAGCTTTGGGGGCCCCAGCCAAGAGACCCAGTACTTC